The 21 T cell receptor beta chains given below trace back to one sample, sequenced in a study of a mutant IDH1 vaccine in newly diagnosed glioma. Their antigens remain unidentified. As for time point: week 47, end of study. Alongside topical imiquimod, each dose of vaccine comprised 300 ug of mutant IDH1 20-mer peptide. Profiled with immunoSEQ multiplex PCR; TCRdb holds only in-frame clones, not every one. The table lists tens of thousands of clones, roughly four fifths of them singletons. Sequenced material: PBMCs, taken from a glioma patient whose treatment included an IDH1 peptide vaccine. The receptors here all came from a woman between 45 and 60 years old with glioma.

The chain combines TRBV7-9 with TRBJ1-1, with D uncertain. This CDR3 contains 14 residues. The germline gives CDR1 SEHNR, CDR2 FQNEAQ (reference sequence). V was clipped by 5 bases and J by 0 bases, with 10 bases between them. The CDR3 sequence is CASSRRGVNTEAFF. CDR3 DNA: TGTGCCAGCAGCCGACGCGGCGTGAACACTGAAGCTTTCTTT.

The chain joins TRBV6-1 to TRBJ1-3; D call uncertain. The CDR3 contains 13 residues. CDR1 and CDR2 (germline): MNHNS, SASEGT. V dropped 8 bases and J dropped 0 bases, with 8 bases sitting between them. The CDR3: CASRPSSGNTIYF. The CDR3 region has the DNA TGTGCCAGCCGACCGTCCTCTGGAAACACCATATATTTT.

The chain uses TRBV9 and TRBJ1-1, with D maybe TRBD1 (5 bases). CDR1 is SGDLS, CDR2 YYNGEE, per germline. The CDR3 loop spans 13 amino acids. Trimming shortened V by 2 bases and J by 3 bases, and 8 bases separated the two germline ends. The CDR3 protein is CASSVGRDTEAFF. The CDR3 bases are TGTGCCAGCAGCGTCGGCAGGGACACTGAAGCTTTCTTT.

The chain combines TRBV27 with TRBJ2-7, with 9 bases matching TRBD1. The germline CDR1 and CDR2 sequences are MNHEY and SMNVEV (reference sequence). The CDR3 covers 15 residues. The junction had 12 bases not matched to a gene; V was cut back by 6 bases and J by 6 bases. The CDR3 region has the DNA TGTGCCAGCAGCCAAAATTCACAGGGGGCGGGCGAGCAGTACTTC. Translated, it gives CASSQNSQGAGEQYF.

The chain couples TRBV6-6 to TRBJ1-1; D unresolved. Germline lookup yields CDR1 MNHNY and CDR2 SVGAGI (reference sequence). The germline V and J ends were trimmed by 7 bases and 4 bases, with 10 bases remaining between them. The CDR3 sequence is 12 residues long. In nucleotides, the CDR3 is TGTGCCAGCACGGGTCTTAGCACTGAAGCTTTCTTT. This codes for CASTGLSTEAFF.

This sequence joins TRBV19 and TRBJ2-6; D call uncertain. Deletions cut 4 bases from V and 0 bases from J, with 10 bases between. CDR1 is LNHDA and CDR2 is SQIVND in the germline V gene (reference sequence). The CDR3 spans 16 residues. The CDR3 loop is CASSTGSYSGANVLTF. In DNA form, the CDR3 reads TGTGCCAGTAGTACCGGGTCTTACTCTGGGGCCAACGTCCTGACTTTC. The full variable domain, its missing parts supplied by reference TRBV19 and TRBJ2-6, is DGGITQSPKYLFRKEGQNVTLSCEQNLNHDAMYWYRQDPGQGLRLIYYSQIVNDFQKGDIAEGYSVSREKKESFPLTVTSAQKNPTAFYLCASSTGSYSGANVLTFGAGSRLTVL.

The rearrangement links TRBV5-1 to TRBJ2-1; 15 bases are shared with TRBD2. V dropped 4 bases and J dropped 9; count of bases not matched to a gene: 5. The CDR3 runs 15 residues. The germline V gene has CDR1 SGHRS and CDR2 YFSETQ. The CDR3 sequence is CASSPGLAGGLEQFF. The CDR3 DNA reads TGCGCCAGCAGCCCCGGACTAGCGGGGGGGCTTGAGCAGTTCTTC.

This chain uses TRBV5-5 with TRBJ1-1; TRBD1 matches 10 bases. V was pared by 6 bases and J by 3 bases, with 8 bases of the junction left unmatched. The V gene's germline CDR1 is SGHKS and CDR2 YYEKEE (reference sequence). This CDR3 has 15 residues. The CDR3 bases are TGTGCCAGCACCGACAGGGGGCTAGGGGACACTGAAGCTTTCTTT. It specifies CASTDRGLGDTEAFF.

This clone has just one count. V and J are TRBV9 and TRBJ2-7, with a possible D match to TRBD2 (6 bases). Trimming removed 4 bases at V and 3 bases at J, with 17 bases between. From germline, CDR1 is SGDLS and CDR2 YYNGEE. CDR3 length: 15 residues. The CDR3 region has the DNA TGTGCCAGCAGCCCCCGTCAGATAGCGGACTACGAGCAGTACTTC. Its translation is CASSPRQIADYEQYF. The whole variable domain, remainder taken from reference TRBV9 and TRBJ2-7, is DSGVTQTPKHLITATGQRVTLRCSPRSGDLSVYWYQQSLDQGLQFLIQYYNGEERAKGNILERFSAQQFPDLHSELNLSSLELGDSALYFCASSPRQIADYEQYFGPGTRLTVT.

V gene TRBV7-8 combines with J gene TRBJ2-7; TRBD1 or TRBD2 may be the D gene (5 bases each). Trimming took 1 base from V and 5 from J, leaving 15 bases between them. This CDR3 comprises 15 residues. Germline V gives CDR1 SGHVS, CDR2 FQNEAQ. The CDR3: CASSLERTRGHEQYF. In nucleotides, the CDR3 is TGTGCCAGCAGCTTAGAGAGGACACGGGGTCACGAGCAGTACTTC.

The chain links TRBV7-2 to TRBJ2-7; possibly TRBD1 for D (6 bases). The germline V and J ends were trimmed by 1 base and 0 bases, with 7 bases remaining between them. The CDR3 sequence is 14 residues long. CDR1 SGHTA and CDR2 FQGNSA come from the germline V gene. CDR3 amino acids: CASSLGGLSYEQYF. CDR3 bases: TGTGCCAGCAGCTTAGGGGGGCTCTCCTACGAGCAGTACTTC.

The chain has TRBV6-6 and TRBJ1-2; 8 bases fit TRBD1. V gave up 6 bases and J gave up 2 bases; unmatched junction bases: 8. This CDR3 contains 15 residues. The germline CDR1 and CDR2 sequences are MNHNY and SVGAGI (reference sequence). The CDR3, as DNA: TGTGCCAGCAGCAACGGGCAGGGGGCCAACTATGGCTACACCTTC. Translated, it gives CASSNGQGANYGYTF.

CDR3 sequence reads: CASSDRGTDNQPQHF. CDR3 nucleotides: TGTGCCAGCAGTGATAGAGGGACGGATAATCAGCCCCAGCATTTT. The rearrangement joins TRBV2 to TRBJ1-5; a weak D match, TRBD1 (5 bases). Germline V gene lookup returns CDR1 SNHLY and CDR2 FYNNEI. CDR3 size: 15 residues. Trimming removed 3 bases at V and 4 bases at J, with 13 bases between.

The gene calls are TRBV9 and TRBJ1-3; tentatively, D is TRBD1 (6 bases). The CDR3 runs to 14 residues. Germline CDR1 and CDR2: SGDLS and YYNGEE. The germline V and J ends were trimmed by 0 bases and 4 bases, with 8 bases remaining between them. The CDR3 region has the DNA TGTGCCAGCAGCGTAGAACAGGGCGGAAACACCATATATTTT. Amino acids: CASSVEQGGNTIYF.

The rearrangement uses TRBV5-6 and TRBJ1-4; D is possibly TRBD1 (5 bases). V lost 3 bases and J 8 bases, leaving 20 bases between the germline ends. CDR1 and CDR2 (germline): SGHDT, YYEEEE. The CDR3 is 16 amino acids. The CDR3 bases are TGTGCCAGCAGCTCGAGGGGCCACCATCAAGAGGAAAAACTGTTTTTT. It is translated as CASSSRGHHQEEKLFF. Using reference TRBV5-6 and TRBJ1-4 for the parts outside the CDR3, the full variable domain is DAGVTQSPTHLIKTRGQQVTLRCSPKSGHDTVSWYQQALGQGPQFIFQYYEEEERQRGNFPDRFSGHQFPNYSSELNVNALLLGDSALYLCASSSRGHHQEEKLFFGSGTQLSVL.

J is TRBJ2-3 and V is TRBV5-4; D is perhaps TRBD2 (5 bases). Germline values: CDR1 SGHNT, CDR2 YYREEE (reference sequence). With 2 bases removed from V and 2 bases from J, the gap between germline ends came to 9 bases. The CDR3 runs 14 residues. In nucleotides, the CDR3 is TGTGCCAGCAGCTTTACGGGGATCACAGATACGCAGTATTTT. As protein: CASSFTGITDTQYF.

This chain links TRBV7-2 with TRBJ2-2; no reliable D call. Germline V CDR1 and CDR2: SGHTA, FQGNSA. This CDR3 is built from 14 residues. V shed 3 bases and J shed 5 bases, with 10 bases lying between them. CDR3 in amino acids: CASSLYNPTGELFF. CDR3 coding DNA: TGTGCCAGCAGCTTGTATAACCCTACCGGGGAGCTGTTTTTT.

By sample share, this clone is medium-sized. The V gene is TRBV15, the J gene TRBJ1-5; D gene uncertain. Germline lookup yields CDR1 LNHNV and CDR2 YYDKDF (reference sequence). The CDR3 length is 15 residues. Trimming pared 0 bases from V and 0 bases from J, leaving 6 bases between. The CDR3 sequence is CATSRDKGSNQPQHF. The CDR3 DNA sequence: TGTGCCACCAGCAGAGATAAAGGTAGCAATCAGCCCCAGCATTTT.

V is TRBV6-1 and J is TRBJ1-2; 7 bases match TRBD1. The CDR3 has 13 amino acids. The V and J ends lost 3 bases and 8 bases, in that order; junction bases with no gene match: 6. In germline, CDR1 is MNHNS, CDR2 SASEGT. CDR3 nucleotides: TGTGCCAGCAGTGAGGGACAGAGCCTGGGCTACACCTTC. This translates into CASSEGQSLGYTF.

The chain couples TRBV6-1 to TRBJ2-5, with TRBD2 as a possible D gene (6 bases). Trimming pared 4 bases from V and 2 bases from J, leaving 8 bases between. The germline CDR1 and CDR2 sequences are MNHNS and SASEGT. The CDR3 extends over 13 amino acids. The CDR3 nucleotides read TGTGCCAGCAGTGGGGGGGTGCAAGAGACCCAGTACTTC. Translated, it gives CASSGGVQETQYF.

This clone was counted a single time. CDR3 sequence: CASSLSLTGNYEQYF. CDR3 sequence (DNA): TGTGCCAGCAGTTTGTCCCTTACAGGAAACTACGAGCAGTACTTC. V and J are TRBV28 and TRBJ2-7; tentatively, D is TRBD1 (5 bases). The CDR3 totals 15 residues. Looked up from germline, CDR1 is MDHEN and CDR2 is SYDVKM. Trimming stripped 3 bases from V and 3 bases from J, with 15 bases between.